This TCR beta chain is from a study of human T cells and chemical hapten exposure. TCRdb passed the RACE reads through MiXCR, listing each CDR3 protein once. The sample records 280,000 or so distinct CDR3 sequences, just under 8% being singletons. Time point defined: pre-sensitization, week 0. Treatment defined: therapeutic diphenylcyclopropenone sensitization with weekly scalp DPC. The CDR3 sequence is 17 residues long. The V gene end was trimmed by 4 bases and the J gene end by 0 bases; junction bases not matched to a gene: 8. CDR1 is SGHRS, CDR2 YFSETQ, per germline. The chain combines TRBV5-1 with TRBJ1-3; TRBD1 matches at 9 bases. The input for sequencing was whole blood, taken in connection with sensitization to the hapten diphenylcyclopropenone (DPC). The receptor's source is a man aged 18 to 35 with alopecia areata. Some clones in this sample may be carry-over from other donors' samples. The CDR3 reads CASSPMDRGLSGNTIYF. Here the CDR3 DNA reads TGCGCCAGCAGCCCGATGGACAGGGGCCTCTCTGGAAACACCATATATTTT. Based on the CDR3 plus reference TRBV5-1 and TRBJ1-3, the full variable domain is KAGVTQTPRYLIKTRGQQVTLSCSPISGHRSVSWYQQTPGQGLQFLFEYFSETQRNKGNFPGRFSGRQFSNSRSEMNVSTLELGDSALYLCASSPMDRGLSGNTIYFGEGSWLTVV.